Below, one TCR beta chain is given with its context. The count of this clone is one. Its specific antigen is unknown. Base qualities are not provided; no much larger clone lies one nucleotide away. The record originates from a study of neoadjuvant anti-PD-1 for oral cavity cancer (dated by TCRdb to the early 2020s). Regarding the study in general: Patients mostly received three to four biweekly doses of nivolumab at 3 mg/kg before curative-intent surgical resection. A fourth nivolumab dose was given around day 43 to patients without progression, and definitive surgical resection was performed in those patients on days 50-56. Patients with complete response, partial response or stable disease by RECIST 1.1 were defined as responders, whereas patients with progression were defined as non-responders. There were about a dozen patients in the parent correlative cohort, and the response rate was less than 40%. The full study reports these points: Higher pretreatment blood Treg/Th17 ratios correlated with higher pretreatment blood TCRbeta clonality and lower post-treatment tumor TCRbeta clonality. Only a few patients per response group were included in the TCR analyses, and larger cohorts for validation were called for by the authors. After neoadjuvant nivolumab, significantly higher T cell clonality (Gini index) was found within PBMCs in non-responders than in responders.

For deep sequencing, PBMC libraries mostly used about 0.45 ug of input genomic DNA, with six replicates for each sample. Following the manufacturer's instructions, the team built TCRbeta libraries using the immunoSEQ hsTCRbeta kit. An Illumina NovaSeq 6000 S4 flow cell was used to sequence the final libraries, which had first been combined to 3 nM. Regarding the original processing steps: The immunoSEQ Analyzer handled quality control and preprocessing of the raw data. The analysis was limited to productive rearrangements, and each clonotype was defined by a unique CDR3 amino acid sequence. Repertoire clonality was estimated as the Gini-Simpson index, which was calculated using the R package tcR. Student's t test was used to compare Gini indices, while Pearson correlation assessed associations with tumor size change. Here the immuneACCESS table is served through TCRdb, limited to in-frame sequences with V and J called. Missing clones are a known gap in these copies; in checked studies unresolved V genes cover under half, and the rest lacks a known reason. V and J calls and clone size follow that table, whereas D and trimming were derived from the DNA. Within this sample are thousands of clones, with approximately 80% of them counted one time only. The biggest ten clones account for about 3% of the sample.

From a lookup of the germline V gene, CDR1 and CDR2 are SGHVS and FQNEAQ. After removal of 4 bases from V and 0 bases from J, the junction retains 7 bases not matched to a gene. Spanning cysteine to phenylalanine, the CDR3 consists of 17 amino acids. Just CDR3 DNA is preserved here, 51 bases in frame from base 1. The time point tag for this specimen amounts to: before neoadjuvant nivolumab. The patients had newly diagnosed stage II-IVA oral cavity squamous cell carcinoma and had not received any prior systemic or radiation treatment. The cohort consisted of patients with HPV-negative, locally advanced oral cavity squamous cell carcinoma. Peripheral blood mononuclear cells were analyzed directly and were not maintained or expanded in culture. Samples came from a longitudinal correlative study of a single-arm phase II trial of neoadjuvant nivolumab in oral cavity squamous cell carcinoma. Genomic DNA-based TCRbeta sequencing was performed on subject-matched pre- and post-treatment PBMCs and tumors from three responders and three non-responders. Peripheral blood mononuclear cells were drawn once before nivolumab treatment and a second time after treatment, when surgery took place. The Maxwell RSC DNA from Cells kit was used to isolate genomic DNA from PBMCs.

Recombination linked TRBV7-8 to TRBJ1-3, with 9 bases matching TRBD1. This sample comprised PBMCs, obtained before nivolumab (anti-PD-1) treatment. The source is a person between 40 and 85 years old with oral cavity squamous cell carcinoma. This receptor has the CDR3 CASSSPYRGPSGNTIYF. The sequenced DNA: TGTGCCAGCAGCTCGCCCTACAGGGGGCCCTCTGGAAACACCATATATTTT.